This T cell receptor (beta chain) was sequenced for a study of vaccination effects on CD4 cells after COVID-19 (dated by TCRdb to between 2022 and 2023). For the study in its entirety: Post-vaccine samples across the study were collected a median of 72 days after the second dose, with a range of 14 to 241. Cultures from other donors in the study were sequenced with the Oncomine TCR Beta short-read assay on an Illumina iSeq 100. SARS-CoV-2 spike-specific CD4+ TCR repertoires from before and after mRNA vaccination were compared in COVID-19 convalescent patients and in infection-naive vaccine recipients. A total of 10 COVID-19 convalescent patients and a handful of SARS-CoV-2-naive healthy vaccine recipients were included in the full study.

V is shortened by 1 base, J by 0 bases, and the region joining them spans 14 bases. CDR1 and CDR2 are read off the germline V gene (reference sequence) as LNHDA and SQIVND. The CDR3 contains 17 residues, cysteine and phenylalanine counted. Only the CDR3 DNA is retained, 51 bases long and in frame from the first base. As to this clone: Which antigen it targets is not known. It has no much larger one-base neighbor in the sample; base qualities were not kept.

The library was produced with the immunoSEQ multiplex PCR assay. TCR beta CDR3 sequencing was performed on DNA from the cultured, isolated CD4+ T cells. The original pipeline was this. Non-productive TCR sequences were removed and reads were trimmed to the CDR3 region, keeping CDR3s of at least 7 amino acids. The MANAFEST web app was used to identify antigen-specific clonotypes by comparing expansion in peptide wells with expansion in reference cultures. To be called positive, a clone needed expansion at FDR<0.05 compared with the reference and with all other wells, an odds ratio greater than 5, and a frequency greater than 0.1% in two replicate wells. Clonotypes significantly expanded in SARS-CoV-2 spike wells and in at least one common cold coronavirus spike condition were defined as cross-reactive. Using the stringdist R package, CDR3 similarity was measured by Levenshtein distance, and unrooted trees were constructed with ape in R 3.6.1. This immuneACCESS table, as held by TCRdb, lists in-frame sequences with V and J called but not all clones. Of the missing ones, under half trace to an unresolved V gene in checked studies; the others have no known cause. V, J and clone size reflect that table, while D and trimming were determined from the DNA. Recorded for this sample are tens of thousands of clones; roughly 80% of them occurred a single time. Around 1.1% of the sample rests with the top ten.

In the ViraFEST assay, PBMC were stimulated with viral peptide pools, and antigen-specific CD4+ T cell clonotypes were then identified by expansion using TCR sequencing. After around ten days of culture, CD4+ T cells were isolated with the EasySep CD4+ T cell isolation kit. Two doses of either the BNT162b2 or the mRNA-1273 mRNA SARS-CoV-2 vaccine were administered to participants. None of the healthy vaccine recipients had a prior SARS-CoV-2 infection, which was confirmed by nucleocapsid antibody tests that came back negative both before and after vaccination. Roughly 1.9 million PBMC per well were cultured with approximately 10 ug/ml peptides in IMDM containing 5% human AB serum, roughly 10 IU/ml IL-2 and gentamicin. On days 3 and 7, half of the culture medium was replaced with fresh IL-2-containing medium. Unless noted otherwise, every peptide stimulation condition was cultured in triplicate wells. PBMC were separated from whole blood using Ficoll-Paque Plus gradient centrifugation and were then either cryopreserved at -140C or used fresh. Overlapping peptide pools spanned the spike proteins of SARS-CoV-2 and the common cold coronaviruses HCoV-NL63, HCoV-OC43 and HCoV-229E. The QIAamp micro DNA kit was used to extract genomic DNA from the cultured CD4+ T cells.

Results and caveats for the whole study, not just this receptor: Marked clonal contraction was observed in both infection-induced and vaccine-induced clones at late post-vaccination timepoints, consistent with waning T cell responses. Limitations of the study were the small number of convalescent patients and the absence of early post-infection timepoints. Among healthy vaccine recipients, nearly all vaccine-induced clones were SARS-CoV-2 mono-reactive, and just 1 of 255 was cross-reactive with common cold coronaviruses.

The chain uses TRBV19 and TRBJ2-3; too little of a D gene remains to name it. The sequence came from a human donor who received a COVID-19 vaccine. The sample consisted of CD4+ T cells from PBMCs cultured with HCoV-OC43 spike peptides, taken after COVID-19 vaccination. The cell subset or site label, as the study defines it: HCoV-OC43 spike overlapping peptide pool stimulation. The CDR3 region has the sequence CASSIGRTWSSTDTQYF. The DNA reads as follows: TGTGCCAGTAGTATAGGTAGAACGTGGAGTAGCACAGATACGCAGTATTTT.